This is a list of T cell receptor beta chains from one sample in a study of CD8 T cells in Susac syndrome. Using its own MiXCR run on the immunoSEQ multiplex PCR reads, TCRdb lists one record per CDR3 protein. The data contain about 140,000 distinct CDR3 sequences, roughly 94% of them singletons. Sequenced material: CD4+ T cells from PBMCs. The source of these receptors is a human donor with Susac syndrome. The CDR3 runs from the conserved cysteine through the conserved F or W. The order of the fields is V gene, CDR3 protein.

TRBV3-1 | CASSQSLDTQYF
TRBV12-5 | CASGLVITRTNYGYTF
TRBV27 | CASSLDGGTGGNLYGYTF
TRBV20-1 | CSASRDSFEAFF
TRBV6-6 | CASSYALTETQYF
TRBV12-3/TRBV12-4 | CASGFLGTDTQYF
TRBV30 | CAWGTGGNYGYTF
TRBV20-1 | CSARDRTLHF
TRBV20-1 | CSARDRRGGRETQYF
TRBV7-9 | CASSGQGSYTF
TRBV7-2 | CASSFRGGDYNYEQYF
TRBV7-2 | CASSLGQHTYEQYF
TRBV2 | CASKELRTSSYNEQFF
TRBV6-1 | CASSEPDEQFF
TRBV12-3/TRBV12-4 | CASKRFQAREQFF
TRBV20-1 | CSARIEQGKNQPQHF
TRBV20-1 | CSARVGTNMNTEAFF
TRBV7-8 | CASSLRRTPEVYGYTF
TRBV7-3 | CASSPGGGSRSYEQYF
TRBV7-9 | CASSSPRTAGQFF
TRBV20-1 | CSASLAGGPLAKNIQYF
TRBV28 | CASTSRGTLAKNIQYF
TRBV9 | CASSDAGGRGYNEQFF
TRBV30 | CAWRSYNEQFF
TRBV20-1 | CSASFSWGTDTQYF
TRBV10-3 | CAISESNGVETQYF
TRBV29-1 | CSVARDPQEVDGYTF
TRBV29-1 | CSVGEGIYEQYF
TRBV27 | CASGRGFYEQYF
TRBV30 | CALAGGSQPQHF
TRBV12-3/TRBV12-4 | CASSLALGETQYF
TRBV12-3/TRBV12-4 | CASSRTTSYEQYF
TRBV20-1 | CSARVGPVGSYEQYF
TRBV15 | CATSSQRDRETQYF
TRBV4-3 | CASSQDFPPGAYEQYF
TRBV5-5 | CASSLRTSYEQYF
TRBV3-1 | CASSHGLSEDGYTF
TRBV20-1 | CSASGLAGGFSYEQYF
TRBV5-4 | CASSLERTQETQYF
TRBV20-1 | CSAQRGGTEAFF
TRBV30 | CAWSAQKSSGEQYF
TRBV28 | CASKTGNNSPLHF
TRBV6-1 | CASTRTGTSYNEQFF